This T cell receptor (beta chain) came from a study of blood T cell repertoires in COVID-19 (TCRdb year 2020). About the investigation overall: Samples covering the acute and convalescent phases of COVID-19 were provided by collaborators in the United States, Italy and Spain. The prospective study material was composed of cDNA or gDNA derived from T cells, B-cell-depleted T cells, or PBMCs. Deeply sampled blood TCRbeta repertoires from subjects exposed to, actively infected with, or recovered from COVID-19 were included in the dataset. The repertoires were released in a freely available public database meant as a resource for research on the immune response to SARS-CoV-2. Samples came from the ongoing ImmuneRACE study (first 160 participants) plus 1,254 subjects from 6 global collaborators. Sample metadata almost always included a de-identified subject ID, COVID-19 status, age in years and sex. Where HLA class I and class II types were available, the types were taken from metadata supplied by the sample provider, not from assay-based typing.

Participants in the prospective study were enrolled through a virtual design, were aged 18 to 89 years, and lived in some 24 United States geographic areas. Cohort assignment in the prospective study relied on participant-reported clinical history from a screening survey and a study questionnaire. A participant counted as exposed if, within 2 weeks of entering the study, that participant had been in contact with someone who had a PCR-confirmed or clinician-diagnosed COVID-19 case. In the prospective study, mobile phlebotomists collected whole blood, serum and a nasopharyngeal or oropharyngeal swab from each participant. Prospective study participants could optionally give additional blood draws and questionnaires over a roughly two-month period. Before DNA extraction, prospective study blood samples were shipped either frozen or at room temperature. TCRbeta CDR3 regions were amplified from genomic DNA using the immunoSEQ Assay, a bias-controlled multiplex PCR. The study's processing was this. The number of nucleated cells in each sample was estimated by amplification of reference gene primers within the assay. Sequence reads were collapsed and filtered to measure the absolute abundance of every unique TCRbeta CDR3 rearrangement. For each sample, productive Simpson clonality was calculated as the square root of Simpson's diversity index across productive rearrangements. The immuneACCESS repertoire file appears here via TCRdb, limited to in-frame rearrangements. These files lack a portion of the clones; in checked studies, under half of the deficit traces to unresolved V genes, and the cause of the others is not known. Clone size and V and J calls were adopted from that table, with D and trimming inferred from the DNA. The sample profile shows approximately 220,000 clones; around 89% of them were found once. The ten most abundant clones make up approximately 16% of the sample.

General findings and caveats noted by the study authors: How much clinical and demographic metadata was included differed by source and by participant, and the metadata was provided uncurated.

In the case of this clone: It has no known antigen specificity. Per-nucleotide qualities are absent, and no much larger clonotype sits a single base away.

V and J are truncated by 1 base and 6 bases respectively, leaving an intervening sequence of 7 bases. Its CDR3 holds 12 amino acids, cysteine through phenylalanine. Only the CDR3 region is kept as DNA, spanning 36 bases read in frame from base 1. CDR1 and CDR2, per the germline V gene (reference sequence), are SEHNR and FQNEAQ. This TCR was recovered from a man in his thirties or forties who had been exposed to COVID-19. The rearrangement joined TRBV7-9 to TRBJ2-7; D gene: possibly TRBD2, on 5 matching bases. Input material: PBMCs or T cells enriched from blood (not recorded which). The DNA is TGTGCCAGCAGCTTAGGTGGGAGCGAGCAGTACTTC. It codes for CASSLGGSEQYF.